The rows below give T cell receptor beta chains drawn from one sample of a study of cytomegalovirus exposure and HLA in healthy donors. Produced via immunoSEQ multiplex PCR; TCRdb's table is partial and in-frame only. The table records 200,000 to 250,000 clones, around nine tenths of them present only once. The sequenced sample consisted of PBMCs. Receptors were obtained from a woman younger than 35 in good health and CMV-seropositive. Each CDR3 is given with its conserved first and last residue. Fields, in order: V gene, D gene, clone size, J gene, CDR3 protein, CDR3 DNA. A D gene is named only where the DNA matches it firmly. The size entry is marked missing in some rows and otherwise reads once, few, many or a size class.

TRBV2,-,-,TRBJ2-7,CASRKGLPTYEQYF,TGTGCCAGCAGGAAGGGACTGCCCACCTACGAGCAGTACTTC
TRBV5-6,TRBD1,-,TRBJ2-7,CASSSLETGGNDEQYF,TGTGCCAGCAGCTCTTTAGAGACAGGGGGCAACGACGAGCAGTACTTC
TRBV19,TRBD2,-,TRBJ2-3,CASSGGRRTDTQYF,TGTGCCAGTAGCGGCGGGAGGAGAACAGATACGCAGTATTTT
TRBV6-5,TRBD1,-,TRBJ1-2,CASSRGTAANYGYTF,TGTGCCAGCAGTAGAGGGACAGCAGCTAACTATGGCTACACCTTC
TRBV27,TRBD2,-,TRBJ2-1,CASSFGTTGNNEQFF,TGTGCCAGCAGTTTCGGGACTACCGGAAACAATGAGCAGTTCTTC
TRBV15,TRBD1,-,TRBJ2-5,CATRNRTGAETQYF,TGTGCCACCAGGAATCGAACAGGGGCAGAGACCCAGTACTTC
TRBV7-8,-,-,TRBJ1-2,CASSPFLLQGFYGYTF,TGTGCCAGCAGCCCCTTTCTCTTACAGGGATTCTATGGCTACACCTTC
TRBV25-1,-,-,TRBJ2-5,CASSEFKTQYF,TGTGCCAGCAGTGAATTTAAGACCCAGTACTTC
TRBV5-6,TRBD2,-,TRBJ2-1,CASSSGGLAGGAEQFF,TGTGCCAGCAGCTCTGGCGGACTAGCGGGAGGAGCTGAGCAGTTCTTC
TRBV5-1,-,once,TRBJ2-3,CASSSSGFPTDTQYF,TGCGCCAGCAGCTCCTCAGGTTTCCCGACAGATACGCAGTATTTT
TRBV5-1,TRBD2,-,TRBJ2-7,CASSLAGTRDFYEQYF,TGCGCCAGCAGCTTGGCCGGGACTAGAGACTTCTACGAGCAGTACTTC
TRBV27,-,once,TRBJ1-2,CASSSGGAHYGYTF,TGTGCCAGCAGTTCGGGGGGGGCCCACTATGGCTACACCTTC
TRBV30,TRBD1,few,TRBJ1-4,CAWSTAAGGRSEKLFF,TGTGCCTGGTCGACGGCGGCAGGGGGACGCTCGGAAAAACTGTTTTTT
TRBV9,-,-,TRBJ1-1,CASSAKGGRLTEAFF,TGTGCCAGCAGCGCAAAGGGGGGGCGCCTTACTGAAGCTTTCTTT
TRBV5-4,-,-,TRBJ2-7,CASSLGREQYF,TGTGCCAGCAGCTTGGGGCGGGAGCAGTACTTC
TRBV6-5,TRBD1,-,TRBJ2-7,CASSDAGGYEQYF,TGTGCCAGCAGTGACGCAGGGGGCTACGAGCAGTACTTC
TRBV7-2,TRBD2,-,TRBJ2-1,CASSLTSGRGDEQFF,TGTGCCAGCAGCTTAACTAGCGGGAGGGGGGATGAGCAGTTCTTC
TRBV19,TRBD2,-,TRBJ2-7,CASSMPGGMDEQYF,TGTGCCAGTAGTATGCCGGGGGGGATGGACGAGCAGTACTTC
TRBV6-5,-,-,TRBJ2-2,CASSILRGELFF,TGTGCCAGCTCCATCTTGAGGGGGGAGCTGTTTTTT
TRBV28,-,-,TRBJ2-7,CASSLWGDTYEQYF,TGTGCCAGCAGTTTATGGGGGGACACCTACGAGCAGTACTTC
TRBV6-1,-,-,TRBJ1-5,CASSEQGAYQPQHF,TGTGCCAGCAGTGAACAAGGGGCTTACCAGCCCCAGCATTTT
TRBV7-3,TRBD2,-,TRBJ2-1,CASSPGLAGGTFNEQFF,TGTGCCAGCAGCCCCGGACTAGCGGGAGGGACCTTCAATGAGCAGTTCTTC
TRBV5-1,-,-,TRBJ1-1,CASSSPAKNTEAFF,TGCGCCAGCAGCTCGCCCGCGAAGAACACTGAAGCTTTCTTT
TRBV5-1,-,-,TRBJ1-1,CASSYRTPVVAEAFF,TGCGCCAGCAGCTACCGCACCCCTGTAGTGGCTGAAGCTTTCTTT
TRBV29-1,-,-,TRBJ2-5,CSVALPRGETQYF,TGCAGCGTTGCACTCCCCCGGGGGGAGACCCAGTACTTC
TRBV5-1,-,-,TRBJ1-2,CASTPRPESYGYTF,TGCGCCAGCACCCCGAGGCCAGAAAGCTATGGCTACACCTTC
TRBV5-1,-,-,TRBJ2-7,CASSLVRGMEQYF,TGCGCCAGCAGCTTGGTTCGCGGCATGGAGCAGTACTTC
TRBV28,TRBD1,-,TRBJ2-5,CASRSGTAQQETQYF,TGTGCCAGCAGGTCCGGGACAGCGCAACAAGAGACCCAGTACTTC
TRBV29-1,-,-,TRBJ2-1,CSVESGRGHAYNEQFF,TGCAGCGTTGAATCTGGCAGGGGCCATGCCTACAATGAGCAGTTCTTC
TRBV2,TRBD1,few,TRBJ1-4,CASSGGQGRKLFF,TGTGCCAGCAGCGGAGGACAGGGGCGAAAACTGTTTTTT
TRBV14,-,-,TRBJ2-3,CASSYRPGAATQYF,TGTGCCAGCAGCTACCGGCCAGGAGCGGCCACGCAGTATTTT
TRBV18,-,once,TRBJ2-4,CASSPPGGAKNIQYF,TGTGCCAGCTCACCACCAGGAGGGGCCAAAAACATTCAGTACTTC
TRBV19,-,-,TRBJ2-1,CASSAQTNNEQFF,TGTGCCAGTAGTGCCCAGACTAACAATGAGCAGTTCTTC
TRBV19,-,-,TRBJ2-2,CASSTLGSRELFF,TGTGCCAGTAGTACTTTGGGGAGCCGGGAGCTGTTTTTT
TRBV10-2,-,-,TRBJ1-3,CASSREVSGNTIYF,TGCGCCAGCAGTCGGGAGGTCTCTGGAAACACCATATATTTT
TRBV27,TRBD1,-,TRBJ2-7,CASSFRAGQASPYEQYF,TGTGCCAGCAGTTTTCGGGCGGGACAGGCAAGTCCCTACGAGCAGTACTTC
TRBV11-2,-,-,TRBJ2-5,CASSPLSPRDSTETQYF,TGTGCCAGCAGCCCTCTTAGTCCTCGGGACTCGACAGAGACCCAGTACTTC
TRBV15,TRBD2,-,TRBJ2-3,CATSRAFTLAGVGTDTQYF,TGTGCCACCAGCAGAGCTTTTACCTTAGCGGGAGTAGGCACAGATACGCAGTATTTT
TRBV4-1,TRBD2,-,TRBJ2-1,CASSQEWGLVGEQFF,TGCGCCAGCAGCCAAGAGTGGGGACTAGTTGGTGAGCAGTTCTTC
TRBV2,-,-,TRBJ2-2,CASRQDSGELFF,TGTGCCAGCAGGCAGGATTCCGGGGAGCTGTTTTTT
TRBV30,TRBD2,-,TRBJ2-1,CAWASGSSYNEQFF,TGTGCCTGGGCTAGCGGCAGCTCCTACAATGAGCAGTTCTTC
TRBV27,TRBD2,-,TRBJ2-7,CASSHWGLAGTYEQYF,TGTGCCAGCAGCCACTGGGGGCTAGCGGGCACCTACGAGCAGTACTTC
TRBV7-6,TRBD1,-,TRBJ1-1,CASSSGQGEAFF,TGTGCCAGCAGCTCCGGACAGGGAGAAGCTTTCTTT
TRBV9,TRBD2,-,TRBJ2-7,CASSMAGGPREQYF,TGTGCCAGCAGCATGGCGGGAGGGCCACGCGAGCAGTACTTC
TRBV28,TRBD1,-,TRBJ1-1,CASSFGTGMNTEAFF,TGTGCCAGCAGTTTCGGGACAGGGATGAACACTGAAGCTTTCTTT
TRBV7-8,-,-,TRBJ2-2,CASSAYRLGTGELFF,TGTGCCAGCAGCGCATACAGGTTGGGGACCGGGGAGCTGTTTTTT
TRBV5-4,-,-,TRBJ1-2,CASSPTGIRYGYTF,TGTGCCAGCAGCCCAACAGGGATACGCTATGGCTACACCTTC